A single sample gave rise to the 22 T cell receptor beta chains below, sequenced in a study of control samples from healthy donors and cancer patients (dated by TCRdb to 2018 to 2020). Library creation used the immunoSEQ multiplex PCR assay. Here the immuneACCESS table is served through TCRdb, limited to in-frame sequences with V and J called. Missing clones are a known gap in these copies; in checked studies unresolved V genes cover under half, and the rest lacks a known reason. The sample table holds some 200,000 clones, of which about 93% were seen once. The top ten clonotypes cover about 1.5% of the sample. The sample taken for sequencing was blood. The receptors originated from a man between 18 and 35 years old in good health.

The rearrangement links TRBV18 to TRBJ1-3; D remains unclear. The CDR3 covers 18 residues. The germline V and J ends were trimmed by 4 bases and 1 base, with 20 bases remaining between them. Looked up from germline, CDR1 is KGHSH and CDR2 is LQKENI. CDR3 coding DNA: TGTGCCAGCTCACAACGGGTTCCGTCAAAAGGGTCTGGAAACACCATATATTTT. Translating gives CASSQRVPSKGSGNTIYF.

The rearrangement uses TRBV11-2 and TRBJ2-1; TRBD1 agrees at 7 bases. The length of the CDR3 is 15 residues. The J segment lost 7 bases and the V segment lost 6 bases, leaving 12 bases of the junction unmatched. CDR1 SGHAT and CDR2 FQNNGV come from the germline V gene. Here the CDR3 reads CASRRTVTGANEQFF. In DNA, the CDR3 is TGTGCCAGCAGACGAACGGTTACAGGGGCGAATGAGCAGTTCTTC.

The CDR3 loop is CASSMSNSNTEAFF. CDR3 in DNA: TGTGCCAGTAGTATGAGTAATTCGAACACTGAAGCTTTCTTT. The chain links TRBV19 to TRBJ1-1; D is undetermined. V lost 3 bases and J 1 base, leaving 9 bases between the germline ends. Germline V gene data show CDR1 as LNHDA and CDR2 as SQIVND (reference sequence). There are 14 residues in the CDR3. The whole variable domain, remainder taken from reference TRBV19 and TRBJ1-1, is DGGITQSPKYLFRKEGQNVTLSCEQNLNHDAMYWYRQDPGQGLRLIYYSQIVNDFQKGDIAEGYSVSREKKESFPLTVTSAQKNPTAFYLCASSMSNSNTEAFFGQGTRLTVV.

The chain uses TRBV6-5 and TRBJ1-2; D uncertain. V lost 3 bases and J 7 bases, leaving 12 bases between the germline ends. This CDR3 spans 13 amino acids. In germline, CDR1 is MNHEY, CDR2 SVGAGI. The CDR3 here is CASSYQESSGYTF. CDR3 nucleotides: TGTGCCAGCAGTTATCAAGAGAGCTCTGGCTACACCTTC.

This clone has a handful of counts. J is TRBJ2-3 and V is TRBV6-5; D possibly corresponds to TRBD2 (7 bases). The CDR3 extends over 15 amino acids. V lost 8 bases to trimming and J lost 3 bases, with 18 bases between them. Per germline, CDR1 MNHEY and CDR2 SVGAGI. The CDR3 sequence: CASGAGGPLTDTQYF. CDR3 DNA sequence: TGTGCCAGCGGGGCCGGGGGGCCTTTAACAGATACGCAGTATTTT.

The chain combines TRBV6-5 with TRBJ2-1; 7 bases line up with TRBD1. Germline-derived CDR1 and CDR2 are MNHEY and SVGAGI. V dropped 6 bases and J dropped 3; count of bases not matched to a gene: 8. The CDR3 spans 15 residues. CDR3 sequence reads: CASSTGDSIYNEQFF. CDR3 DNA: TGTGCCAGCAGCACCGGGGACAGTATCTACAATGAGCAGTTCTTC.

The chain has TRBV5-1 and TRBJ1-4; D is ambiguous. The length of the CDR3 is 15 residues. V was pared by 4 bases and J by 1 base, with 11 bases between. Germline CDR1 reads SGHRS; CDR2 reads YFSETQ. The CDR3 coding sequence is TGCGCCAGCAGCGCCTCTTGGGTAACTAATGAAAAACTGTTTTTT. It translates to CASSASWVTNEKLFF.

V usage is TRBV7-9 and J usage is TRBJ1-2, with D maybe TRBD1 (5 bases). The V gene's germline CDR1 is SEHNR and CDR2 FQNEAQ (reference sequence). V dropped 1 base and J dropped 0 bases, with 9 bases sitting between them. This CDR3 contains 15 residues. CDR3 loop: CASSLVSGTNYGYTF. CDR3 DNA: TGTGCCAGCAGCTTAGTTTCAGGGACTAACTATGGCTACACCTTC.

The chain has TRBV13 and TRBJ1-2; D gene unclear. Germline CDR1 PRHDT, CDR2 FYEKMQ (reference sequence). V was trimmed by 4 bases and J by 3 bases, leaving 6 bases between them. The CDR3 runs 12 residues. The CDR3 is CASSSLDYGYTF. Here the CDR3 DNA reads TGTGCCAGCAGCTCTCTGGACTATGGCTACACCTTC.

CDR3 region: CASSHTDTQYF. CDR3 nucleotides: TGTGCCAGCAGCCACACAGATACGCAGTATTTT. The V gene is TRBV3-1 (or the pseudogene TRBV3-2), the J gene TRBJ2-3, with D unresolved. Trimming removed 3 bases at V and 2 bases at J, with 0 bases between. The CDR3 consists of 11 residues. Germline CDR1 LGHDT, CDR2 YNNKEL (reference sequence).

V and J are TRBV3-1 (or the pseudogene TRBV3-2) and TRBJ1-2; no definite D call. CDR1 is LGHDT, CDR2 YNNKEL, per germline (reference sequence). Trimming pared 0 bases from V and 1 base from J, leaving 6 bases between. CDR3 length: 14 amino acids. This chain's CDR3 is CASSQDRGNYGYTF. The CDR3, as DNA: TGTGCCAGCAGCCAAGATCGGGGTAACTATGGCTACACCTTC.

J is TRBJ1-2 and V is TRBV19; D is ambiguous. Per the germline V gene, CDR1 is LNHDA and CDR2 is SQIVND (reference sequence). The CDR3 extends over 13 amino acids. V gave up 4 bases and J gave up 6 bases, with 12 bases separating them. CDR3 nucleotide sequence: TGTGCCAGTAGTAACCCGGCTGAGCATGGCTACACCTTC. The encoded protein is CASSNPAEHGYTF.

The chain couples TRBV18 to TRBJ1-1; 8 bases line up with TRBD1. Germline loops: CDR1 KGHSH, CDR2 LQKENI. V dropped 6 bases and J dropped 1; count of bases not matched to a gene: 4. This CDR3 is 14 amino acids long. The chain's CDR3 is CASSQGAANTEAFF. The CDR3 DNA is TGTGCCAGCTCCCAGGGGGCTGCGAACACTGAAGCTTTCTTT.

The V gene is TRBV24-1, the J gene TRBJ1-5, with D perhaps matching TRBD1 (6 bases). Germline V gene sequence: CDR1 KGHDR, CDR2 SFDVKD. The length of the CDR3 is 13 residues. Between the trimmed V and J ends, which lost 5 bases and 4 bases, there was a span of 8 bases. CDR3 in DNA: TGTGCCACCAGTGGTACAGGGAATCAGCCCCAGCATTTT. This sequence encodes CATSGTGNQPQHF.

The chain carries TRBV6-6 and TRBJ2-7, with 9 bases that match TRBD2. Trimming at V came to 5 bases and at J to 4 bases, leaving 9 bases not matched to a gene. The CDR3 consists of 15 residues. Germline CDR1 is MNHNY and CDR2 is SVGAGI (reference sequence). CDR3 nucleotides: TGTGCCAGCAGTCCCCCCATGAGCGGGGGGTACGAGCAGTACTTC. The encoded protein is CASSPPMSGGYEQYF.

The chain uses TRBV5-1 and TRBJ2-2, with 8 positions matching TRBD2. V lost 1 base and J lost 4; bases outside the gene matches: 9. This CDR3 has 17 amino acids. Germline assignment: CDR1 SGHRS and CDR2 YFSETQ. The CDR3 DNA sequence: TGCGCCAGCAGCTTGAACCCGGGGGGGCCGGTCACCGGGGAGCTGTTTTTT. It specifies CASSLNPGGPVTGELFF.

The chain links TRBV7-6 to TRBJ1-3, with TRBD1 matching 10 bases. CDR1 SGHVS and CDR2 FNYEAQ come from the germline V gene. The V segment lost 3 bases and the J segment 7 bases; nucleotides outside the gene matches: 6. The CDR3 runs 15 residues. The DNA of the CDR3 is TGTGCCAGCAGCTTGGGACAGGGGCTAGGGAACACCATATATTTT. This translates into CASSLGQGLGNTIYF.

J is TRBJ2-3 and V is TRBV5-1; 12 bases match TRBD2. V was pared by 1 base and J by 4 bases, with 4 bases of the junction left unmatched. The V gene's germline CDR1 is SGHRS and CDR2 YFSETQ. The CDR3 is 16 residues long. CDR3 sequence (DNA): TGCGCCAGCAGCTTGCCTAGCGGGGGGGCGGCAGATACGCAGTATTTT. The encoded protein is CASSLPSGGAADTQYF. The full variable domain, completed using reference TRBV5-1 and TRBJ2-3, is KAGVTQTPRYLIKTRGQQVTLSCSPISGHRSVSWYQQTPGQGLQFLFEYFSETQRNKGNFPGRFSGRQFSNSRSEMNVSTLELGDSALYLCASSLPSGGAADTQYFGPGTRLTVL.

This chain joins TRBV14 and TRBJ1-1; no clear D. This CDR3 has 15 amino acids. Per germline, CDR1 SGHDN and CDR2 FVKESK. Trimming shortened V by 0 bases and J by 3 bases, and 11 bases separated the two germline ends. CDR3 sequence reads: CASSQDPGGHTEAFF. The CDR3 region has the DNA TGTGCCAGCAGCCAAGATCCGGGAGGTCACACTGAAGCTTTCTTT.

The chain has TRBV5-1 and TRBJ2-1; weak D call: TRBD1 (6 bases). The CDR3 sequence is 16 residues long. CDR1 SGHRS and CDR2 YFSETQ come from the germline V gene. V shed 0 bases and J shed 0 bases, with 10 bases lying between them. CDR3: CASSLAGTSSYNEQFF. The CDR3 DNA is TGCGCCAGCAGCTTGGCCGGGACATCCTCCTACAATGAGCAGTTCTTC.

This chain links TRBV5-1 with TRBJ1-5, with D maybe TRBD1 (5 bases). The germline V gene has CDR1 SGHRS and CDR2 YFSETQ. This CDR3 contains 15 residues. V lost 2 bases, J lost 8 bases, and 17 bases lay in between. CDR3 DNA sequence: TGCGCCAGCAGCTTTGGGGGAGACACCTTCGAGCCCCAGCATTTT. It yields the protein CASSFGGDTFEPQHF.

The chain has TRBV7-6 and TRBJ1-5; 9 bases are a match to TRBD1. Germline CDR1 SGHVS, CDR2 FNYEAQ. This CDR3 contains 17 residues. Trimming at V came to 5 bases and at J to 6 bases, leaving 14 bases not matched to a gene. CDR3 loop: CASSPQQGAINGQPQHF. CDR3 DNA sequence: TGTGCCAGCAGCCCGCAACAGGGGGCAATAAATGGTCAGCCCCAGCATTTT. Variable domain in full (rest from reference TRBV7-6 and TRBJ1-5): GAGVSQSPRYKVTKRGQDVALRCDPISGHVSLYWYRQALGQGPEFLTYFNYEAQQDKSGLPNDRFSAERPEGSISTLTIQRTEQRDSAMYRCASSPQQGAINGQPQHFGDGTRLSIL.